This record concerns one TCR beta chain sequence. The data are from a study of blood T cell repertoires in COVID-19. Overall study: Acute and convalescent COVID-19 samples came from the United States, Italy and Spain.

Assay used: immunoSEQ multiplex PCR; TCRdb lists only in-frame clones, some missing. The sample consists of some 83,000 clones, approximately 90% of them appearing once. This CDR3 has 14 residues. From germline, CDR1 is MNHEY and CDR2 SVGAGI. V lost 2 bases to trimming and J lost 7 bases; unmatched junction nucleotides: 3. This chain joins TRBV6-5 and TRBJ2-4; 9 bases map to TRBD2. Material for sequencing was peripheral blood. This TCR derives from a man between 60 and 75 years old with acute or convalescent COVID-19. The CDR3 here is CASSYKAGGNIQYF. The CDR3 bases are TGTGCCAGCAGTTACAAGGCGGGGGGGAACATTCAGTACTTC.